The clone carrying this TCR beta chain appeared once. Original processing methods: By means of reference gene primer amplification, nucleated cell counts were estimated. Clones were sequenced by immunoSEQ multiplex PCR, and TCRdb holds only the in-frame ones, with some missing. Clone size and the V and J calls come from that table; the DNA yielded D and trimming. The data contain 150,000 to 200,000 clones, 75% to 85% of them seen just once; the ten biggest clones take up 17%. The CDR3 loop spans 14 amino acids. CDR1 is SGHTS, CDR2 YDEGEE, per germline. The V end was cut by 0 bases, the J end by 2 bases, with 5 bases between. The sample is drawn from a study of blood T cell repertoires in COVID-19. Study overall: Both acute and convalescent COVID-19 samples were obtained from the United States, Italy and Spain. PBMCs, B-cell-depleted T cells, or T cells provided the cDNA or gDNA that made up the material.

Clinical history as reported by participants underpinned cohort assignment. The sequence was obtained from a woman aged 45-65 years with acute COVID-19. The rearrangement joins TRBV5-8 to TRBJ1-4, with no clear D. Sequencing was done on a sample of PBMCs or T cells enriched from blood (not recorded which). CDR3 in DNA: TGTGCCAGCAGCTTGGACAGCACTAATGAAAAACTGTTTTTT. Translation gives CASSLDSTNEKLFF.